Included here is one T cell receptor beta chain sequence, with context. This clonotype came up many times. What antigen it recognizes has not been identified. Per-nucleotide qualities are absent, and no much larger clonotype sits a single base away. The entry originates in a study of T-cell memory formation after mild COVID-19 (dated by TCRdb to the early 2020s). In the study overall: TCR sequence clusters from the two donors were largely donor specific. The cohort was made up of two young adult volunteers, one female and one male, who were previously healthy. In two donors, T-cell clones that expanded and contracted after mild COVID-19 were tracked by sequencing TCRalpha and TCRbeta repertoires over time.

General study outcomes and caveats: From day 15 to 85, contracting clones showed balanced CD4/CD8 phenotypes, whereas a second wave of clones that expanded from day 15 to 37 leaned towards CD4+. Contracting CD4+ clones turned up mainly in the CM and EM memory subsets, whereas EMRA was where CD8+ clones were enriched. The study covered only a couple of mild cases, and larger cohorts including severe cases with pre-infection samples were considered necessary. SARS-CoV-2 specificity was not confirmed for the second-wave clones peaking on day 37. Some responding clones were detected in pre-infection memory, suggesting pre-existing cross-reactive memory T cells joined the SARS-CoV-2 response.

Including cysteine and phenylalanine, the CDR3 has 12 amino acids. Only the CDR3 DNA is retained, 36 bases long and in frame from the first base. Between the V and J ends, shortened by 3 bases and 8 bases respectively, the junction contains 9 bases. The data were produced on an Illumina NovaSeq 6000. TCRalpha and TCRbeta cDNA libraries were built by 5'RACE with constant-segment primers, adding sample barcodes and unique molecular identifiers. Trizol reagent was used to extract RNA from every sample. Library amplification was performed in two PCR steps, and a second sample barcode and Illumina TruSeq adapters were introduced in the second step. Sequencing of the libraries was done on an Illumina NovaSeq, producing 2 x 150 bp paired-end reads. As for the original processing: Reads were demultiplexed and collapsed into UMI-guided consensus sequences with migec v1.2.7. With mixcr v2.1.11, UMI consensuses were aligned to TRA and TRB V and J templates and assembled into clonotypes. Clonotypes were classified as expanded or contracted when called significant by both edgeR and NoisET, with noise models trained on biological replicates. For edgeR calls, a false discovery rate-adjusted p below 0.01 and a log2 fold-change threshold of 1 were applied. As an exploratory analysis of dynamics, PCA with hierarchical clustering was applied to max-normalized trajectories of the 1000 most abundant clonotypes. Each responding clone was given a CD4 or CD8 phenotype based on the CD4+ and CD8+ repertoires, which had been sequenced separately. The public reads were quality trimmed at Q25 with fastp and then assembled into clones with MiXCR by TCRdb, keeping productive beta chains. Each record represents a unique CDR3 protein, reported with the most common genes and DNA among its rows. Here the V and J calls rest on TCRdb's processing, not on the authors' analysis. This sample has around 250,000 distinct CDR3 sequences in its table, and roughly 9.4% of those were observed once. The ten largest account for roughly a fifth of the sample.

PBMCs were isolated by Ficoll-Paque density gradient centrifugation. The V and J segments used are TRBV12-3 or TRBV12-4 and TRBJ2-3, with the D gene call left open. This receptor was taken from a man aged 18 to 30 who had mild COVID-19 (a few samples of this study predate the infection). The sample titles of this study are shuffled in the database, so cell type and time point are left out; the donor was told from shared clones. Sequences were obtained from PBMCs or a T cell subset sorted from them (not recorded which). This receptor carries the CDR3 CASSFSGSTQYF. In nucleotides, the sequence is TGTGCCAGCAGTTTTAGTGGAAGTACGCAGTATTTT.